This entry describes one T cell receptor beta chain. In the original processing: Amplification with reference gene primers provided the estimates of nucleated cell counts. Assay: immunoSEQ multiplex PCR; the TCRdb copy retains only in-frame clones and omits some. V and J calls and clone size come straight from that table; D and trimming were deduced from the DNA. The table shows about 160,000 clones, with about 83% occurring only once. Trimming took 3 bases from V and 4 from J; bases not matched to a gene: 2. The CDR3 is 12 residues long. Looked up from germline, CDR1 is SQVTM and CDR2 is ANQGSEA. The data belong to a study of blood T cell repertoires in COVID-19. Study-level information: Samples of COVID-19 (acute and convalescent) were obtained from the United States, Italy and Spain. The cDNA or gDNA used as material had been derived from T cells, B-cell-depleted T cells, or PBMCs.

J is TRBJ1-2 and V is TRBV29-1; 7 bases align to TRBD1. This receptor was taken from an elderly woman with acute or convalescent COVID-19. The sample consisted of peripheral blood. Here the CDR3 reads CSVETGTYGYTF. In DNA, the CDR3 is TGCAGCGTTGAGACAGGGACCTATGGCTACACCTTC.